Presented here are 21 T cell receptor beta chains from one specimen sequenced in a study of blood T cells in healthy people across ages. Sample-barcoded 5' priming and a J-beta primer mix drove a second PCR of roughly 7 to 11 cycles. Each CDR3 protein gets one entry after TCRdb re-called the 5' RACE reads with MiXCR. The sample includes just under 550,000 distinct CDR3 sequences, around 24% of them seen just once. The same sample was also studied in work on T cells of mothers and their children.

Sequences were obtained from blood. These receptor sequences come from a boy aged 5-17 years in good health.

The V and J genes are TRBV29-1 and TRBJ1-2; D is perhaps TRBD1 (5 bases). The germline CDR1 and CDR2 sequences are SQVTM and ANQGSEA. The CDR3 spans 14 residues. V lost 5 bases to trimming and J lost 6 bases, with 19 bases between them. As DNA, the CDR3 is TGCAGCGTTCCTCACAAGGGGCTGGGTAATGGCTACACCTTC. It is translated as CSVPHKGLGNGYTF.

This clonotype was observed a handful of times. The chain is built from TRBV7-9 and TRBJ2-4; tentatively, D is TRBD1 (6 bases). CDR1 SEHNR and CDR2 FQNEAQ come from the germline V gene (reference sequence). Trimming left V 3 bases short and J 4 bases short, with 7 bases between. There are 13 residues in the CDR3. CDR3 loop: CASSFQGKNIQYF. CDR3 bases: TGTGCCAGCAGCTTTCAGGGGAAAAACATTCAGTACTTC.

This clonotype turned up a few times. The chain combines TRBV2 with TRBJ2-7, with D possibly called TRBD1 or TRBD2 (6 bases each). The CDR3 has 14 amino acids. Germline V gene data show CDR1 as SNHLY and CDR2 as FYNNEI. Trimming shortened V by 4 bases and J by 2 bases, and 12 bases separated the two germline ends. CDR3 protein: CASSGAGEAYEQYF. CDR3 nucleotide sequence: TGTGCCAGCAGTGGGGCAGGGGAGGCCTACGAGCAGTACTTC.

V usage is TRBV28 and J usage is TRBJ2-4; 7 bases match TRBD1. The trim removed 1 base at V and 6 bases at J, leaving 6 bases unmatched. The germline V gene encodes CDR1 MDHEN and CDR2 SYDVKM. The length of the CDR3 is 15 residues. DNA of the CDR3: TGTGCCAGCAGTTTATCCGGGACAGCCTCAAACATTCAGTACTTC. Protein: CASSLSGTASNIQYF. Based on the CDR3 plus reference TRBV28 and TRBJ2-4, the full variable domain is DVKVTQSSRYLVKRTGEKVFLECVQDMDHENMFWYRQDPGLGLRLIYFSYDVKMKEKGDIPEGYSVSREKKERFSLILESASTNQTSMYLCASSLSGTASNIQYFGAGTRLSVL.

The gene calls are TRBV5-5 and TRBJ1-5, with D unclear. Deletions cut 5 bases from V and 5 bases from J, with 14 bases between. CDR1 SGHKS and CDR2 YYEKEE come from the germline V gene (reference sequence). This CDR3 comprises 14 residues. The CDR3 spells CASRAVPDHQPQHF. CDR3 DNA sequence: TGTGCCAGCAGGGCGGTCCCCGACCATCAGCCCCAGCATTTT.

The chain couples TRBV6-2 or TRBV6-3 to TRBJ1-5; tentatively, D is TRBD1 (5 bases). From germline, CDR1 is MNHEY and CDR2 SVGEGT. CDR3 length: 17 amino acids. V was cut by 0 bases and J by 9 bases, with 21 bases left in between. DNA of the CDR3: TGTGCCAGCAGTTACTCGATCTCCAGGGCTGGGGTGCTGCCCCAGCATTTT. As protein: CASSYSISRAGVLPQHF.

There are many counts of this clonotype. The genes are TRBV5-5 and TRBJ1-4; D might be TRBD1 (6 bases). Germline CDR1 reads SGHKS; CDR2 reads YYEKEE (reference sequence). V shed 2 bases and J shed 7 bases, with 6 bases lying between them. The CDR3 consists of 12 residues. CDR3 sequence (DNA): TGTGCCAGCAGCTTAGGGGGTGAAAAACTGTTTTTT. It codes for CASSLGGEKLFF.

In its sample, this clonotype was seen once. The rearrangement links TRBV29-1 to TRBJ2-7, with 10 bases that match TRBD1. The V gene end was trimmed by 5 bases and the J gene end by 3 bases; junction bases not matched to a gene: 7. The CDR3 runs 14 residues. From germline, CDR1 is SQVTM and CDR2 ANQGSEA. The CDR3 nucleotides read TGCAGCGTTCGTACGGGACAGGGGTACTACGAGCAGTACTTC. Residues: CSVRTGQGYYEQYF.

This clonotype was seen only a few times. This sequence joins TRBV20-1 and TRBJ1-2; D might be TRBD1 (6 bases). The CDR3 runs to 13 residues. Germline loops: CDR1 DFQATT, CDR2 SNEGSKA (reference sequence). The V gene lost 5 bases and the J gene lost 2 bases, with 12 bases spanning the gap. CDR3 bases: TGCAGTGCTGAGGGGGGCGCGAACTATGGCTACACCTTC. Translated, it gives CSAEGGANYGYTF.

For the CDR3, the DNA is TGTGCCAGCAGTGACCCCTCGGGACAGAACTCCTACGAGCAGTACTTC. Translation gives CASSDPSGQNSYEQYF. The V gene is TRBV25-1, the J gene TRBJ2-7, with 7 bases identical to TRBD1. This CDR3 has 16 amino acids. Per the germline V gene, CDR1 is MGHDK and CDR2 is SYGVNS. Trimming took 3 bases from V and 0 from J; bases not matched to a gene: 8.

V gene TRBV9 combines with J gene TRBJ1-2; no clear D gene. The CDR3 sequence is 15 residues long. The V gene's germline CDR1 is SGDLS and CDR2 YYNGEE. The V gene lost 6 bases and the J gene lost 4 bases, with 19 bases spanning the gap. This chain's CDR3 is CASTPRAHSSYGYTF. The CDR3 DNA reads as TGTGCCAGCACCCCACGAGCCCATAGTAGCTATGGCTACACCTTC. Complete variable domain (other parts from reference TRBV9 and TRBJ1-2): DSGVTQTPKHLITATGQRVTLRCSPRSGDLSVYWYQQSLDQGLQFLIQYYNGEERAKGNILERFSAQQFPDLHSELNLSSLELGDSALYFCASTPRAHSSYGYTFGSGTRLTVV.

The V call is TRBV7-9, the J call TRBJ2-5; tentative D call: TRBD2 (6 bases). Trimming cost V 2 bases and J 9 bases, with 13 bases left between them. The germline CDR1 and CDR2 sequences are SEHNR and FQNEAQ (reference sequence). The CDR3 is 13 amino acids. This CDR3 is CASSLSTSWSQYF. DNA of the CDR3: TGTGCCAGCAGCTTATCGACTAGTTGGTCCCAGTACTTC. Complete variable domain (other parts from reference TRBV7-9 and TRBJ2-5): DTGVSQNPRHKITKRGQNVTFRCDPISEHNRLYWYRQTLGQGPEFLTYFQNEAQLEKSRLLSDRFSAERPKGSFSTLEIQRTEQGDSAMYLCASSLSTSWSQYFGPGTRLLVL.

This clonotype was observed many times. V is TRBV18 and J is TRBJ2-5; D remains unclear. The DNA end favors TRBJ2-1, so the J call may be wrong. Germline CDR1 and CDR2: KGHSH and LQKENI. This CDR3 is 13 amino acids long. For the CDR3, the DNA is TGTGCCAGCTCTCCTCCGGGTTACAATGAGCAGTTCTTC. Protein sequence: CASSPPGYNEQFF.

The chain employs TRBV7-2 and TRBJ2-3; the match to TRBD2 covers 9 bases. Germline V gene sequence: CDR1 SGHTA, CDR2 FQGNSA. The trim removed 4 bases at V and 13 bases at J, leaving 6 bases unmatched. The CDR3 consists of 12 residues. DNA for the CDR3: TGTGCCAGCAGCTCGAGACTAGCGGTGGAGTATTTT. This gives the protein CASSSRLAVEYF.

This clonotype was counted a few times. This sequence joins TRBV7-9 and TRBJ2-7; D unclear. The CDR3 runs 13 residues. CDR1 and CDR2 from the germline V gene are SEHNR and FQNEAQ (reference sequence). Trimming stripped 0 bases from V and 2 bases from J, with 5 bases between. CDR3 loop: CASSLAAPYEQYF. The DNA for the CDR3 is TGTGCCAGCAGCTTAGCTGCCCCCTACGAGCAGTACTTC.

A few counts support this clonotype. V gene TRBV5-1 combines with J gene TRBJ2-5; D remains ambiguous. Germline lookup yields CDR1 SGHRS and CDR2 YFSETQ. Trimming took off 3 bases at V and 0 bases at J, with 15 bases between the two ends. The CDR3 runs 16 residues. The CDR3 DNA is TGCGCCAGCAGCTCGGCGGCCGAGACACACCAAGAGACCCAGTACTTC. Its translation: CASSSAAETHQETQYF.

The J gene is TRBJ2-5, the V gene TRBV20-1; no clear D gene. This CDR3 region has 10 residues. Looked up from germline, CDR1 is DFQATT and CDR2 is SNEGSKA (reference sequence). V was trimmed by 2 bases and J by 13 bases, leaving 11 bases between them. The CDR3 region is CSARNHLGYF. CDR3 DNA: TGCAGTGCTAGAAACCACCTAGGGTACTTC.

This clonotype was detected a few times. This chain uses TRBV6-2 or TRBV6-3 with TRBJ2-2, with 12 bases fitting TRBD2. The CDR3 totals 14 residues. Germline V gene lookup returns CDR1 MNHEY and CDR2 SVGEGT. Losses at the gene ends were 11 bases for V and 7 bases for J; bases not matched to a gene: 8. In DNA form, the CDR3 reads TGTGCCTCCCGACTAGCGGGAGAAATCGGGGAGCTGTTTTTT. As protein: CASRLAGEIGELFF.

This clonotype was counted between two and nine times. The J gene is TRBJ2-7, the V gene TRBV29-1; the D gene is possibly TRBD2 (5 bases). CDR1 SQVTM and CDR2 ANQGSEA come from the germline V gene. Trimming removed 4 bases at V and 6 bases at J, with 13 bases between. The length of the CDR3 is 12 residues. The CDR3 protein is CSVVAGSGEQYF. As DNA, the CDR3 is TGCAGCGTTGTGGCGGGTTCGGGCGAGCAGTACTTC.

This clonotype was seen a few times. CDR3 DNA: TGCGCCAGCAGCCAAGATTACCTGCCTTACGAGCAGTACTTC. Protein sequence: CASSQDYLPYEQYF. The chain has TRBV4-3 and TRBJ2-7; no definite D call. The CDR3 runs to 14 residues. CDR1 is LGHNA, CDR2 YSLEER, per germline. Trimming cost V 0 bases and J 4 bases, with 10 bases left between them.

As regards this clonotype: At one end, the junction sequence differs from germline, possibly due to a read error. The chain's CDR3 is CASSLDGGSGANVPTF. Written as DNA, the CDR3 is TGTGCCAGTAGTCTCGACGGGGGCTCTGGGGCCAACGTCCCGACTTTC. This chain uses TRBV19 with TRBJ2-6, with D perhaps assigned TRBD1 or TRBD2 (6 bases each). Per the germline V gene, CDR1 is LNHDA and CDR2 is SQIVND (reference sequence). The CDR3 covers 16 residues.